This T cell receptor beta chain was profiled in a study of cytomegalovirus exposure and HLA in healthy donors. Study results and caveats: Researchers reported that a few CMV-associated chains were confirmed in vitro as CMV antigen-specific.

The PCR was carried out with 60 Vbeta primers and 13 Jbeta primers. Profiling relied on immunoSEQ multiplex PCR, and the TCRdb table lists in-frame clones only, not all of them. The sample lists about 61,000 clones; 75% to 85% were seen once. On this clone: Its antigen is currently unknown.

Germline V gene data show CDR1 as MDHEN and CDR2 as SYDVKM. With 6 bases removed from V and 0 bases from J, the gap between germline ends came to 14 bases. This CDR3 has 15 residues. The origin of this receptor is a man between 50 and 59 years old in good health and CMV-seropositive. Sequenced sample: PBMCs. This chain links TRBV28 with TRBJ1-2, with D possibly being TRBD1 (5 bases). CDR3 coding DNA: TGTGCCAGCAGACGAACGGGGGAATCTAACTATGGCTACACCTTC. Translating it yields CASRRTGESNYGYTF.